This entry features one T cell receptor (beta chain) sequence. Antigen specificity is unknown. The CDR3 has 13 residues. V lost 2 bases to trimming and J lost 3 bases, with 7 bases between them. CDR1 MGHRA and CDR2 YSYEKL come from the germline V gene. The sample comes from a study of regulatory T cells in long-lasting Graves disease. General observations from the study: Not thyroid tissue but only peripheral blood was studied. Persistent disease was characterized by preferential usage of TRBV28, TRBJ1-2 and TRBJ2-5.

Described time point: persistent/refractory GD, antithyroid drugs over 5 years with positive TRAb. From PBMCs, RNA was extracted and then used to make the TCR library. Arm-PCR of CDR3 regions and iRepertoire HTBI primers were used to build TCR beta libraries. In the original analysis: The identification of 60 or so TRBV and some 15 TRBJ segments was made across samples. TCRdb re-called the multiplex PCR reads through MiXCR, storing one row per CDR3 protein. These V and J calls rely on TCRdb rather than the paper's analysis. Among hundreds of thousands of distinct CDR3 sequences listed, around a fifth were seen once.

Material: peripheral blood mononuclear cells (PBMCs), obtained when the disease was refractory, from a patient treated with antithyroid drugs. This clonotype originated in a female donor with Graves disease. This rearrangement joins TRBV4-1 to TRBJ1-1; D is ambiguous. CDR3 loop: CASSQPLYTEAFF. The CDR3 region has the DNA TGCGCCAGCAGCCAACCACTCTACACTGAAGCTTTCTTT.